The clone carrying this T cell receptor beta chain was counted between two and nine times. This specimen comes from a study of T-cell memory formation after mild COVID-19. TCRdb called the 5' RACE reads again in MiXCR, with one record for every CDR3 protein. Of about 190,000 distinct CDR3 sequences in the sample, about 17% are singletons; the top ten hold 2.4%. This TCR derives from an adult woman who had mild COVID-19 (a few samples of this study predate the infection). Cell type and time point are not known. Sequenced sample: PBMCs or a T cell subset sorted from them (not recorded which).

The CDR3 protein is CASSLGRTSGSTDTQYF. For the CDR3, the DNA is TGCGCCAGCAGCTTAGGCCGGACTAGCGGAAGCACAGATACGCAGTATTTT. This chain uses TRBV5-1 with TRBJ2-3; TRBD2 matches 10 bases. Germline V lookup: CDR1 SGHRS, CDR2 YFSETQ. The V and J ends lost 2 bases and 0 bases, in that order; junction bases with no gene match: 6. There are 17 residues in the CDR3.